These 19 T cell receptor beta chains originate from one sample sequenced in a study of shared clonotypes between healthy human individuals. Clones were read by immunoSEQ multiplex PCR, and TCRdb kept only the in-frame ones, dropping some. The data show approximately 350,000 clones, 96% seen once. The sequenced sample was memory CD8+ T cells sorted from blood. The sample's subset: CD45RO+ cells pooled with CCR7-negative TemRA cells. All receptors come from a man in his thirties or forties in good health.

The chain carries TRBV10-3 and TRBJ2-7; 8 bases line up with TRBD2. The V gene end was trimmed by 4 bases and the J gene end by 0 bases; junction bases not matched to a gene: 2. The CDR3 has 14 residues. In germline, CDR1 is ENHRY, CDR2 SYGVKD. CDR3 loop: CAISAREGSYEQYF. DNA for the CDR3: TGTGCCATCAGTGCACGGGAGGGCTCCTACGAGCAGTACTTC.

The J gene is TRBJ2-1, the V gene TRBV29-1; D might be TRBD2 (6 bases). This CDR3 contains 12 residues. In germline, CDR1 is SQVTM, CDR2 ANQGSEA. For the CDR3, the DNA is TGCAAACGGGAGTATTCCTACAATGAGCAGTTCTTC. It yields the protein CKREYSYNEQFF.

The chain carries TRBV30 and TRBJ2-3; D remains ambiguous. Germline V CDR1 and CDR2: GTSNPN, SVGIG (reference sequence). V was pared by 4 bases and J by 6 bases, with 14 bases between. CDR3 length: 13 residues. CDR3 residues: CAWTLAWGDTQYF. Written as DNA, the CDR3 is TGTGCCTGGACCCTCGCCTGGGGTGATACGCAGTATTTT. The full variable domain, with the rest looked up from reference TRBV30 and TRBJ2-3, is SQTIHQWPATLVQPVGSPLSLECTVEGTSNPNLYWYRQAAGRGLQLLFYSVGIGQISSEVPQNLSASRPQDRQFILSSKKLLLSDSGFYLCAWTLAWGDTQYFGPGTRLTVL.

The chain couples TRBV11-3 to TRBJ2-2; 8 nucleotides match TRBD2. V lost 5 bases and J lost 0; bases outside the gene matches: 5. Germline V gives CDR1 SGHNT, CDR2 YENEEA. CDR3 length: 16 amino acids. The CDR3 here is CASSPRGLANTGELFF. For the CDR3, the DNA is TGTGCCAGCAGCCCCCGGGGACTAGCGAACACCGGGGAGCTGTTTTTT.

The gene calls are TRBV28 and TRBJ1-1, with unresolved D. Germline lookup yields CDR1 MDHEN and CDR2 SYDVKM. This CDR3 has 16 residues. V lost 2 bases, J lost 1 base, and 14 bases lay in between. CDR3 nucleotides: TGTGCCAGCAGTTTAACTGGTAGACAACCGAACACTGAAGCTTTCTTT. It is translated as CASSLTGRQPNTEAFF. The variable domain in full, completed from reference TRBV28 and TRBJ1-1, reads DVKVTQSSRYLVKRTGEKVFLECVQDMDHENMFWYRQDPGLGLRLIYFSYDVKMKEKGDIPEGYSVSREKKERFSLILESASTNQTSMYLCASSLTGRQPNTEAFFGQGTRLTVV.

This clone was recorded only once. The chain recombines TRBV5-1 with TRBJ2-3, with D unclear. V was clipped by 1 base and J by 5 bases, with 8 bases between them. The CDR3 runs 13 residues. CDR1 SGHRS and CDR2 YFSETQ come from the germline V gene. The CDR3 region has the DNA TGCGCCAGCAGCTTGTATCGTTTAGATACGCAGTATTTT. Residues: CASSLYRLDTQYF.

V gene TRBV7-9 combines with J gene TRBJ1-1, with unresolved D. Germline loops: CDR1 SEHNR, CDR2 FQNEAQ (reference sequence). The CDR3 is 15 residues long. The V and J ends lost 2 bases and 4 bases respectively, with 14 bases between them. CDR3 sequence reads: CASSLSARRGTEAFF. The DNA for the CDR3 is TGTGCCAGCAGCTTATCAGCTCGTCGGGGCACTGAAGCTTTCTTT.

This clone was observed once. The CDR3 nucleotides are TGCACCAGCAGCCACCGCCCGGCCGGCGCAGATACGCAGTATTTT. It is translated as CTSSHRPAGADTQYF. The chain uses TRBV1 and TRBJ2-3. TRBV1 is described as a pseudogene. The CDR3 consists of 15 residues.

This clone appeared a single time. The chain joins TRBV5-4 to TRBJ2-2; 10 bases line up with TRBD2. Unmatched junction bases numbered 1, after V lost 7 bases and J lost 1 base. CDR1 SGHNT and CDR2 YYREEE come from the germline V gene (reference sequence). The CDR3 covers 14 residues. The CDR3 DNA reads as TGTGCCAGCTGGACTAGCGGGAACACCGGGGAGCTGTTTTTT. Protein: CASWTSGNTGELFF.

This chain connects TRBV27 to TRBJ2-1; 8 bases are a match to TRBD2. Unmatched junction bases numbered 12, after V lost 9 bases and J lost 5 bases. Germline V gives CDR1 MNHEY, CDR2 SMNVEV (reference sequence). The CDR3 has 15 amino acids. DNA for the CDR3: TGTGCCAGTCTGGACCGGCGGGAGGAAGACAATGAGCAGTTCTTC. It translates to CASLDRREEDNEQFF.

Remarks on this clone: Other DNA sequences in the sample encode the same CDR3. The chain couples TRBV28 to TRBJ1-1; 8 nucleotides line up with TRBD1. The CDR3 covers 13 residues. The junction had 5 bases not matched to a gene; V was cut back by 7 bases and J by 4 bases. Germline V gene data show CDR1 as MDHEN and CDR2 as SYDVKM. CDR3 in DNA: TGTGCCAGCACCATTACAGGGGGCACTGAAGCTTTCTTT. It encodes CASTITGGTEAFF.

This clone was seen just once. V and J are TRBV11-2 and TRBJ2-6; D not certain. Trimming stripped 0 bases from V and 4 bases from J, with 10 bases between. The CDR3 has 16 amino acids. Per the germline V gene, CDR1 is SGHAT and CDR2 is FQNNGV. The CDR3 region has the DNA TGTGCCAGCAGCTTAGATCGCGGTTGGGGGGCCAACGTCCTGACTTTC. It is translated as CASSLDRGWGANVLTF.

The chain couples TRBV2 to TRBJ2-7; the D gene could be TRBD1 or TRBD2 (7 bases each). V was cut by 7 bases and J by 3 bases, with 13 bases left in between. The CDR3 is 13 residues long. CDR1 is SNHLY and CDR2 is FYNNEI in the germline V gene. The CDR3 bases are TGTGCCAGCATGGGGAGGGGGCTCTACGAGCAGTACTTC. Amino acid sequence: CASMGRGLYEQYF.

The rearrangement links TRBV19 to TRBJ2-6, with 10 bases identical to TRBD1. The CDR3 loop spans 18 amino acids. V gave up 0 bases and J gave up 4 bases; unmatched junction bases: 6. Germline loops: CDR1 LNHDA, CDR2 SQIVND (reference sequence). The CDR3 bases are TGTGCCAGTAGTATAGAAGGGACAGGGGTGATGGGGGCCAACGTCCTGACTTTC. Protein product: CASSIEGTGVMGANVLTF.

The CDR3 sequence is CASSQFREENTGELFF. The CDR3 DNA reads as TGCGCCAGCAGTCAATTCCGGGAGGAGAACACCGGGGAGCTGTTTTTT. The rearrangement links TRBV23-1 to TRBJ2-2; 7 bases are a match to TRBD2. TRBV23-1 is treated as an ORF (open reading frame) with a function not yet certain. Unmatched junction bases numbered 3, after V lost 1 base and J lost 1 base. The CDR3 has 16 residues.

CDR3 sequence reads: CASSLGTGGLSYEQYF. The CDR3 coding sequence is TGTGCCAGCAGTTTAGGGACAGGCGGCCTCTCCTACGAGCAGTACTTC. The rearrangement uses TRBV27 and TRBJ2-7; 8 positions match TRBD1. The CDR3 consists of 16 residues. The trim removed 2 bases at V and 0 bases at J, leaving 6 bases unmatched. Germline values: CDR1 MNHEY, CDR2 SMNVEV (reference sequence).

This clone showed up just once. The J gene is TRBJ1-4, the V gene TRBV28, with D perhaps TRBD1 (5 bases). The CDR3 has 13 amino acids. Trimming took off 6 bases at V and 5 bases at J, with 10 bases between the two ends. Germline V gene lookup returns CDR1 MDHEN and CDR2 SYDVKM. CDR3 protein: CASRDSPNEKLFF. CDR3 nucleotides: TGTGCCAGCAGAGACAGCCCGAATGAAAAACTGTTTTTT. The full variable domain, rest sourced from reference TRBV28 and TRBJ1-4, is DVKVTQSSRYLVKRTGEKVFLECVQDMDHENMFWYRQDPGLGLRLIYFSYDVKMKEKGDIPEGYSVSREKKERFSLILESASTNQTSMYLCASRDSPNEKLFFGSGTQLSVL.

This chain links TRBV4-1 with TRBJ2-1; the match to TRBD2 covers 8 bases. The CDR3 is made up of 19 amino acids. CDR1 is MGHRA, CDR2 YSYEKL, per germline. The junction had 12 bases not matched to a gene; V was cut back by 1 base and J by 1 base. Here the CDR3 reads CASSQVGLARGGSYNEQFF. CDR3 sequence (DNA): TGCGCCAGCAGCCAAGTGGGTCTAGCCCGGGGGGGTTCCTACAATGAGCAGTTCTTC.

The chain joins TRBV27 to TRBJ2-7; D is ambiguous. Germline V CDR1 and CDR2: MNHEY, SMNVEV (reference sequence). This CDR3 has 11 residues. The ends were cut back, 6 bases at V and 3 bases at J, with 6 bases in the middle. Here the CDR3 reads CASRVGYEQYF. In DNA, the CDR3 is TGTGCCAGCAGGGTCGGCTACGAGCAGTACTTC.